This entry lists 27 T cell receptor beta chains sequenced from one sample in a study of OX40 agonist ivuxolimab in advanced cancers. Using immunoSEQ multiplex PCR, the repertoire was profiled, and TCRdb retains in-frame clones only, with some absent. This sample has around 63,000 clones, with 75% to 90% found just once. Sequencing was performed on CD4+ or CD8+ T cells sorted from blood, taken in a trial of the OX40 agonist ivuxolimab. The receptors were gathered from an adult with an advanced solid tumor such as melanoma, head and neck, liver or kidney cancer.

V usage is TRBV27 and J usage is TRBJ1-5; tentatively, D is TRBD1 (5 bases). V lost 8 bases and J 9 bases, leaving 11 bases between the germline ends. CDR1 is MNHEY and CDR2 is SMNVEV in the germline V gene (reference sequence). This CDR3 spans 11 amino acids. The CDR3 protein is CASGTRRPQHF. The CDR3 DNA follows: TGTGCCAGCGGGACCCGGCGGCCCCAGCATTTT.

The V gene is TRBV28, the J gene TRBJ2-5, with D hard to call. Germline-derived CDR1 and CDR2 are MDHEN and SYDVKM. V was pared by 5 bases and J by 5 bases, with 9 bases between. The CDR3 totals 12 residues. CDR3 DNA: TGTGCCAGCAGTCGAAAAAGGGAGACCCAGTACTTC. Translated: CASSRKRETQYF.

This rearrangement joins TRBV27 to TRBJ1-2; 8 positions agree with TRBD1. The CDR3 has 14 residues. Per the germline V gene, CDR1 is MNHEY and CDR2 is SMNVEV (reference sequence). J lost 5 bases, V lost 6 bases, and 8 bases had no gene match. CDR3 DNA sequence: TGTGCCAGCAGAGGACAGGGCGGGGGATATGGCTACACCTTC. Translating gives CASRGQGGGYGYTF.

The chain combines TRBV5-1 with TRBJ2-1; TRBD2 matches at 11 bases. In germline, CDR1 is SGHRS, CDR2 YFSETQ. The CDR3 is made up of 15 amino acids. V lost 1 base and J lost 10; bases outside the gene matches: 7. CDR3 nucleotides: TGCGCCAGCAGCTTGACGTCTTCTAGCGGGAGGGAGCAGTTCTTC. Its protein product is CASSLTSSSGREQFF. The whole variable domain, remainder taken from reference TRBV5-1 and TRBJ2-1, is KAGVTQTPRYLIKTRGQQVTLSCSPISGHRSVSWYQQTPGQGLQFLFEYFSETQRNKGNFPGRFSGRQFSNSRSEMNVSTLELGDSALYLCASSLTSSSGREQFFGPGTRLTVL.

The chain links TRBV19 to TRBJ1-5, with D unclear. Germline CDR1 and CDR2: LNHDA and SQIVND (reference sequence). Trimming removed 5 bases at V and 1 base at J, with 9 bases between. The CDR3 is 14 amino acids. CDR3 coding DNA: TGTGCCAGTAGTTATGGTACCAGCAATCAGCCCCAGCATTTT. Amino acids: CASSYGTSNQPQHF.

The V gene is TRBV6-5, the J gene TRBJ2-7; D unresolved. V lost 5 bases to trimming and J lost 2 bases, with 16 bases between them. Germline CDR1 MNHEY, CDR2 SVGAGI. CDR3 length: 15 amino acids. The CDR3 DNA reads as TGTGCCAGCAGTAACCCTATAAAGTCAGCCTACGAGCAGTACTTC. Translation gives CASSNPIKSAYEQYF.

This clone has just one count. The chain uses TRBV6-1 and TRBJ1-2; D might be TRBD1 (5 bases). Germline V gene data show CDR1 as MNHNS and CDR2 as SASEGT. The CDR3 is made up of 13 amino acids. Trimming stripped 4 bases from V and 2 bases from J, with 8 bases between. The CDR3 sequence is CASSGRVNYGYTF. The CDR3 coding sequence is TGTGCCAGCAGTGGCAGGGTGAACTATGGCTACACCTTC.

The rearrangement joins TRBV18 to TRBJ2-7, with 7 positions matching TRBD1. The V gene's germline CDR1 is KGHSH and CDR2 LQKENI. This CDR3 has 15 amino acids. V was pared by 4 bases and J by 2 bases, with 8 bases of the junction left unmatched. The chain's CDR3 is CASSHTPGQTYEQYF. CDR3 bases: TGTGCCAGCTCACATACACCGGGACAGACCTACGAGCAGTACTTC.

This chain uses TRBV19 with TRBJ2-7; weak D call: TRBD1 (6 bases). The CDR3 is 13 residues long. Between the trimmed V and J ends, which lost 6 bases and 0 bases, there was a span of 9 bases. Germline V gives CDR1 LNHDA, CDR2 SQIVND (reference sequence). The CDR3 is CASRLTGSYEQYF. The CDR3 bases are TGTGCCAGTAGACTGACAGGCTCCTACGAGCAGTACTTC.

The chain combines TRBV14 with TRBJ1-2; D not resolved. Deletions cut 0 bases from V and 14 bases from J, with 16 bases between. The CDR3 totals 13 residues. The germline gives CDR1 SGHDN, CDR2 FVKESK. The CDR3 region is CASSQDLDARGTF. CDR3 bases: TGTGCCAGCAGCCAAGATCTGGATGCCCGAGGGACCTTC.

The J gene is TRBJ2-2, the V gene TRBV10-3; 7 nucleotides line up with TRBD1. CDR1 and CDR2 (germline): ENHRY, SYGVKD. The CDR3 length is 16 residues. V was pared by 4 bases and J by 4 bases, with 9 bases of the junction left unmatched. The chain's CDR3 is CAISVGTDSFTGELFF. DNA of the CDR3: TGTGCCATCAGTGTCGGGACAGATTCTTTCACCGGGGAGCTGTTTTTT.

This clone appeared a single time. This chain connects TRBV5-1 to TRBJ1-2, with TRBD1 matching over 8 bases. The CDR3 consists of 13 residues. Trimming cost V 4 bases and J 7 bases; bases outside gene matches: 6. CDR1 is SGHRS and CDR2 is YFSETQ in the germline V gene. The CDR3 is CASSKDREGGYTF. CDR3 in DNA: TGCGCCAGCAGCAAGGACAGGGAAGGTGGCTACACCTTC.

The chain joins TRBV6-5 to TRBJ1-4, with 7 nucleotides matching TRBD1. Germline V gene sequence: CDR1 MNHEY, CDR2 SVGAGI. The CDR3 covers 13 residues. The V segment lost 6 bases and the J segment 6 bases; nucleotides outside the gene matches: 4. The CDR3 loop is CASRTGDYEKLFF. In nucleotides, the CDR3 is TGTGCCAGCAGAACAGGGGATTATGAAAAACTGTTTTTT.

The DNA of the CDR3 is TGTGCCAGCAGACCAGATGACGACTCTGGAAACACCATATATTTT. This sequence encodes CASRPDDDSGNTIYF. The rearrangement links TRBV6-6 to TRBJ1-3; D is ambiguous. V lost 6 bases and J lost 0, with 12 bases in between. Looked up from germline, CDR1 is MNHNY and CDR2 is SVGAGI (reference sequence). This CDR3 spans 15 amino acids.

V is TRBV29-1 and J is TRBJ1-2, with no clear D. Trimming removed 3 bases from V and 4 bases from J, with 9 bases in between. CDR1 and CDR2 from the germline V gene are SQVTM and ANQGSEA. The length of the CDR3 is 12 residues. The CDR3 loop is CSVEWQLYGYTF. As DNA, the CDR3 is TGCAGCGTTGAGTGGCAGCTCTATGGCTACACCTTC. The full variable domain, with the rest looked up from reference TRBV29-1 and TRBJ1-2, is SAVISQKPSRDICQRGTSLTIQCQVDSQVTMMFWYRQQPGQSLTLIATANQGSEATYESGFVIDKFPISRPNLTFSTLTVSNMSPEDSSIYLCSVEWQLYGYTFGSGTRLTVV.

This chain links TRBV27 with TRBJ1-2; D possibly corresponds to TRBD1 (6 bases). This CDR3 is built from 15 residues. The ends were cut back, 4 bases at V and 1 base at J, with 13 bases in the middle. The germline V gene encodes CDR1 MNHEY and CDR2 SMNVEV (reference sequence). The CDR3 bases are TGTGCCAGCAGTTCCCAGGGGTGGTTTAACTATGGCTACACCTTC. Translated, it gives CASSSQGWFNYGYTF.

The chain combines TRBV19 with TRBJ1-3; D is unresolved. From germline, CDR1 is LNHDA and CDR2 SQIVND (reference sequence). Between the trimmed V and J ends, which lost 8 bases and 2 bases, there was a span of 19 bases. This CDR3 comprises 16 residues. The CDR3 here is CASGSPQKTTGNTIYF. The CDR3 bases are TGTGCCAGTGGGTCCCCCCAGAAAACAACTGGAAACACCATATATTTT.

This clone was detected once. V usage is TRBV6-5 and J usage is TRBJ2-1; 7 bases are shared with TRBD2. This CDR3 region has 16 residues. Per germline, CDR1 MNHEY and CDR2 SVGAGI. V was pared by 1 base and J by 6 bases, with 9 bases of the junction left unmatched. The CDR3: CASSYLGGSSLNEQFF. CDR3 bases: TGTGCCAGCAGTTACTTGGGCGGGAGCTCGCTCAATGAGCAGTTCTTC.

The chain uses TRBV19 and TRBJ1-4; tentative D call: TRBD1 (6 bases). Germline values: CDR1 LNHDA, CDR2 SQIVND (reference sequence). The V end was cut by 8 bases, the J end by 4 bases, with 20 bases between. The CDR3 has 16 residues. CDR3 region: CASRKVPGAHNEKLFF. Here the CDR3 DNA reads TGTGCCAGTCGAAAAGTCCCAGGGGCCCATAATGAAAAACTGTTTTTT.

V and J are TRBV23-1 and TRBJ2-7; 9 positions match TRBD1. TRBV23-1 is labeled an ORF, and its function is uncertain. This CDR3 has 15 amino acids. V dropped 8 bases and J dropped 0; count of bases not matched to a gene: 8. The CDR3 sequence: CASDPGTGPSYEQYF. CDR3 nucleotide sequence: TGCGCCAGCGATCCCGGGACAGGGCCCTCCTACGAGCAGTACTTC.

This clone appeared a single time. Written as DNA, the CDR3 is TGTGCCAGCAGCCAAGGGGCCAGCGGGGGGCCGGAGACCCAGTACTTC. Translation: CASSQGASGGPETQYF. The chain combines TRBV5-4 with TRBJ2-5; 9 bases map to TRBD2. The CDR3 is 16 amino acids. V trimming: 4 bases; J trimming: 5 bases; junction bases outside the gene matches: 12. Germline V gene data show CDR1 as SGHNT and CDR2 as YYREEE (reference sequence). Complete variable domain (other parts from reference TRBV5-4 and TRBJ2-5): ETGVTQSPTHLIKTRGQQVTLRCSSQSGHNTVSWYQQALGQGPQFIFQYYREEENGRGNFPPRFSGLQFPNYSSELNVNALELDDSALYLCASSQGASGGPETQYFGPGTRLLVL.

The J gene is TRBJ1-2, the V gene TRBV19; 7 bases map to TRBD1. The V segment lost 4 bases and the J segment 0 bases; nucleotides outside the gene matches: 8. The CDR3 is 16 amino acids. Germline CDR1 LNHDA, CDR2 SQIVND (reference sequence). CDR3 sequence: CASSRNTGTANYGYTF. Written as DNA, the CDR3 is TGTGCCAGTAGTAGGAATACCGGGACAGCTAACTATGGCTACACCTTC.

This clone was picked up a small number of times. The chain has TRBV7-9 and TRBJ2-5, with D maybe TRBD1 (6 bases). Germline CDR1 SEHNR, CDR2 FQNEAQ (reference sequence). The CDR3 extends over 15 amino acids. The V and J ends lost 5 bases and 2 bases respectively, with 15 bases between them. The CDR3 reads CASSPGQSLQETQYF. The CDR3 nucleotides read TGTGCCAGCAGCCCCGGACAGTCCTTACAAGAGACCCAGTACTTC.

V is TRBV27 and J is TRBJ1-6, with D perhaps TRBD1 (6 bases). Germline V gives CDR1 MNHEY, CDR2 SMNVEV (reference sequence). V lost 7 bases and J lost 7, with 11 bases in between. The CDR3 is 13 amino acids. This CDR3 reads CASTQGGNSPLHF. DNA for the CDR3: TGTGCCAGCACACAGGGTGGCAATTCACCCCTCCACTTT.

CDR3 region: CASSLFPGKTNEKLFF. The CDR3 DNA follows: TGTGCCAGCAGCTTATTCCCGGGAAAAACTAATGAAAAACTGTTTTTT. The rearrangement uses TRBV7-2 and TRBJ1-4; unclear D gene. Trimming stripped 2 bases from V and 1 base from J, with 11 bases between. The CDR3 contains 16 residues. Per germline, CDR1 SGHTA and CDR2 FQGNSA.

The V and J genes are TRBV2 and TRBJ1-1; D is possibly TRBD1 (5 bases). This CDR3 has 13 amino acids. The germline V gene has CDR1 SNHLY and CDR2 FYNNEI. Deletions cut 3 bases from V and 5 bases from J, with 10 bases between. This chain's CDR3 is CASSDGRETEAFF. The CDR3 DNA sequence: TGTGCCAGCAGTGACGGCAGGGAAACTGAAGCTTTCTTT. The whole variable domain, filled in from reference TRBV2 and TRBJ1-1, reads EPEVTQTPSHQVTQMGQEVILRCVPISNHLYFYWYRQILGQKVEFLVSFYNNEISEKSEIFDDQFSVERPDGSNFTLKIRSTKLEDSAMYFCASSDGRETEAFFGQGTRLTVV.

The chain combines TRBV10-3 with TRBJ1-1, with D unresolved. The germline V gene encodes CDR1 ENHRY and CDR2 SYGVKD. V was cut by 7 bases and J by 4 bases, with 16 bases left in between. The CDR3 is 14 amino acids. CDR3 sequence: CAITDPRVSTEAFF. As DNA, the CDR3 is TGTGCCATCACCGATCCAAGGGTTAGCACTGAAGCTTTCTTT.